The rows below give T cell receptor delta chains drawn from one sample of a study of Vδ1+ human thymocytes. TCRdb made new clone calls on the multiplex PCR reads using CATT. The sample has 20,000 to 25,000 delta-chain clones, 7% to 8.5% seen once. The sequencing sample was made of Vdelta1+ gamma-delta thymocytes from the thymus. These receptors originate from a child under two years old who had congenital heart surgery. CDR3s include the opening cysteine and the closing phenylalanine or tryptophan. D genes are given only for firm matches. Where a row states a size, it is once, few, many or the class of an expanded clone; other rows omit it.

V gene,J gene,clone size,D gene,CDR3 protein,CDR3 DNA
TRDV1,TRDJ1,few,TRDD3,CALGGHPVLGDRTDKLIF,TGTGCTCTTGGGGGCCATCCTGTACTGGGGGATAGAACCGATAAACTCATCTTT
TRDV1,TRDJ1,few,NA,CALGEAFPDYTDKLIF,TGTGCTCTTGGGGAAGCCTTCCCTGATTACACCGATAAACTCATCTTT
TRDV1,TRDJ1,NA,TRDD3,CALGEGNWGLNTDKLIF,TGTGCTCTTGGGGAAGGAAACTGGGGGTTAAACACCGATAAACTCATCTTC
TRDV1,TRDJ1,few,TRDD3,CALGPLPLPRTGGLTPTYTDKLIF,TGTGCTCTTGGCCCTCTACCCCTACCCCGTACTGGGGGATTAACGCCCACTTACACCGATAAACTCATCTTT
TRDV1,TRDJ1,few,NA,CALGDLDPSLLPLGPTDKLIF,TGTGCTCTTGGGGACCTCGATCCCTCACTTCTTCCACTGGGTCCCACCGATAAACTCATCTTT
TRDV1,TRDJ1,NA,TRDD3,CALGEVWHTFGGIRDKLIF,TGTGCTCTTGGGGAAGTCTGGCACACTTTCGGGGGGATACGCGATAAACTCATCTTT
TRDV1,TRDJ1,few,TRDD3,CALGVRPRLLHSGGTDKLIF,TGTGCTCTTGGGGTACGTCCCAGGCTTCTCCACTCTGGGGGAACCGATAAACTCATCTTT
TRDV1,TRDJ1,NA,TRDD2,CALGELKPSYKGIAQKLIF,TGTGCTCTTGGGGAACTAAAGCCTTCCTACAAGGGGATAGCGCAGAAACTCATCTTT
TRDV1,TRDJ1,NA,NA,CALGERDVSKLIF,TGTGCTCTTGGGGAGAGGGATGTGAGTAAACTCATCTTT
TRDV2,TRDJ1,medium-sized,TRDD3,CACDWGMENKLIF,TGTGCCTGTGACTGGGGGATGGAAAATAAACTCATCTTT
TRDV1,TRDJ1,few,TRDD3,CALGELFRWGIRVSPEVTEYTDKLIF,TGTGCTCTTGGGGAACTTTTTCGGTGGGGGATACGCGTATCCCCCGAAGTTACTGAGTACACCGATAAACTCATCTTT
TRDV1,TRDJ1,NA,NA,CALGESPALSRTTLVLGTDKLIF,TGTGCTCTTGGGGAAAGTCCGGCCCTCTCCCGAACTACCCTGGTTCTGGGGACCGATAAACTCATCTTT
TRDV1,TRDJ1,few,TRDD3,CALGEPERGDTYKLIF,TGTGCTCTTGGGGAACCCGAGCGTGGGGATACATATAAACTCATCTTT
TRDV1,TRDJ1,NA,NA,CALGGNSADKPIF,TGTGCTCTTGGGGGTAATTCGGCGGATAAACCCATCTTT
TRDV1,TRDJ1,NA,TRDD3,CALGEVALGDYTDKLIF,TGTGCTCTTGGGGAAGTTGCCCTGGGGGATTACACCGATAAACTCATCTTT
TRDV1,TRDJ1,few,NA,CALGERGTQYTDKLIF,TGTGCTCTTGGGGAACGTGGAACGCAGTACACCGATAAACTCATCTTT